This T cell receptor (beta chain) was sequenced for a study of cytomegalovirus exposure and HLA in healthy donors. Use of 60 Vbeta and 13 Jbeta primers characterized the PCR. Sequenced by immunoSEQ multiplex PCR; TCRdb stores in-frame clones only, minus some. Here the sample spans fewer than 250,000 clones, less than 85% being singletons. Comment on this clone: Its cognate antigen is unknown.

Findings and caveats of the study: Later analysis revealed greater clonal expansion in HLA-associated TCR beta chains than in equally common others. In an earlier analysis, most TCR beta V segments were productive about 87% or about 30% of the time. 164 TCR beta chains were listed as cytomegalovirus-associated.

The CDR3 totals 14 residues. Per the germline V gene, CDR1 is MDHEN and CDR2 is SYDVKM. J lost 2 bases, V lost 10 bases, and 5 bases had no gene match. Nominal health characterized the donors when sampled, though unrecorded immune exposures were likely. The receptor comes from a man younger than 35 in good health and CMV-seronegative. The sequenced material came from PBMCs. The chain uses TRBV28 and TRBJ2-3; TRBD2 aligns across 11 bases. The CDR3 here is CATETSGTTDTQYF. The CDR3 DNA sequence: TGTGCCACTGAGACTAGCGGGACCACAGATACGCAGTATTTT.